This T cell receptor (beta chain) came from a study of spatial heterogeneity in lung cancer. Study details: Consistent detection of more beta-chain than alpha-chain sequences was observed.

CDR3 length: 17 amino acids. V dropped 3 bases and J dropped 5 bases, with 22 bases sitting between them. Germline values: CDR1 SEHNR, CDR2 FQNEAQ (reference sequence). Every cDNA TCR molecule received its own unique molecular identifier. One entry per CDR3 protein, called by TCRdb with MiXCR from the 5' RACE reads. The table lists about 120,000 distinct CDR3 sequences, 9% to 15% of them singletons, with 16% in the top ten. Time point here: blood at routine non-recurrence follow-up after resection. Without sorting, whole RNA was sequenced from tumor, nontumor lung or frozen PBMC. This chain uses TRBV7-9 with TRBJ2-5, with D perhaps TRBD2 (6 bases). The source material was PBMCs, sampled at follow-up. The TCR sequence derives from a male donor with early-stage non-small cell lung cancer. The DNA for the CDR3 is TGTGCCAGCAGCTTCCTCCAGGTCCCGGGACTCCGGGAGACCCAGTACTTC. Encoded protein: CASSFLQVPGLRETQYF.